The clone carrying this T cell receptor beta chain came up many times. The sample originates from a study of T cells in Graves' hyperthyroidism and ophthalmopathy. The V and J ends lost 4 bases and 1 base respectively, with 7 bases between them. The CDR3 sequence is 12 residues long. From germline, CDR1 is GTSNPN and CDR2 SVGIG (reference sequence). Those with hyperthyroidism were 18 to 65 years old, newly diagnosed, and ill for under 2 months. Researchers took RNA transcripts and amplified the TCR beta CDR3 regions from them. First-round RT-PCR with HTBI primers amplified the TCR CDR3 region. TCRdb re-derived calls from the multiplex PCR reads in MiXCR, one entry per CDR3 protein. There are a few hundred thousand distinct CDR3 sequences in the sample; around 20% occur only once, and about 25% lies in the top ten.

The sequenced material came from blood. The sequence derives from a man aged 18 to 35 with Graves' hyperthyroidism. This chain links TRBV30 with TRBJ1-1, with TRBD1 as a possible D gene (6 bases). CDR3 DNA sequence: TGTGCCTGGACAGGGGAGAACACTGAAGCTTTCTTT. This encodes CAWTGENTEAFF.